This TCR beta chain was sequenced during a study of blood T cell repertoires in COVID-19. The wider study: The samples span acute and convalescent COVID-19 from the United States, Italy and Spain. Sources were T cells, B-cell-depleted T cells, or PBMCs; the material itself was cDNA or gDNA.

Original processing notes: Amplification of reference gene primers provided the estimated nucleated cell counts. Produced via immunoSEQ multiplex PCR; TCRdb's table is partial and in-frame only. V and J calls and clone size follow that table, whereas D and trimming were derived from the DNA. The sample lists 35,000 to 55,000 clones; around 87% were seen once. The CDR3 is 14 residues long. Germline-derived CDR1 and CDR2 are MNHEY and SVGAGI. V lost 6 bases and J lost 0, with 12 bases in between. The V gene is TRBV6-5, the J gene TRBJ2-7, with a tentative D call TRBD1 (6 bases). Sequencing used peripheral blood. The source is a human donor in a cohort sampled during active COVID-19. CDR3: CASRRGTHSYEQYF. For the CDR3, the DNA is TGTGCCAGCAGAAGGGGGACACACTCCTACGAGCAGTACTTC.